The 9 T cell receptor beta chains listed next were all sequenced from one sample in a study of PD-1 blockade in classical Hodgkin lymphoma. The patients all showed relapse after autologous stem cell transplantation, while their brentuximab vedotin exposure varied. Profiled with immunoSEQ multiplex PCR; TCRdb holds only in-frame clones, not every one. The data show some 15,000 clones, with 65% to 85% seen just once and about 25% held by the top ten. Material: peripheral blood mononuclear cells (PBMCs), obtained before the second cycle of nivolumab. The source is a human donor with classical Hodgkin lymphoma.

The sample holds one count of this clone. The V gene is TRBV29-1, the J gene TRBJ1-4, with 10 bases fitting TRBD1. The CDR3 extends over 13 amino acids. Trimming removed 7 bases from V and 6 bases from J; junction bases left unmatched: 5. Germline CDR1 and CDR2: SQVTM and ANQGSEA. CDR3 sequence reads: CSARGTGDEKLFF. The CDR3 nucleotides read TGCAGCGCCCGGGGGACAGGGGATGAAAAACTGTTTTTT.

The count of this clone is one. The V gene is TRBV25-1, the J gene TRBJ1-3; D is ambiguous. In germline, CDR1 is MGHDK, CDR2 SYGVNS. V lost 7 bases to trimming and J lost 5 bases, with 12 bases between them. The CDR3 covers 13 residues. The CDR3 nucleotides read TGTGCCAGCACCCACAGCCGTAGAAACACCATATATTTT. It encodes CASTHSRRNTIYF.

This sequence joins TRBV5-1 and TRBJ1-4; D is unclear. Trimming removed 2 bases at V and 10 bases at J, with 15 bases between. The germline V gene has CDR1 SGHRS and CDR2 YFSETQ. CDR3 length: 14 residues. CDR3 sequence (DNA): TGCGCCAGCAGCTTCTGGCAGGACGACACAAAACTGTTTTTT. Encoded protein: CASSFWQDDTKLFF.

This clone was observed once. This sequence joins TRBV2 and TRBJ2-5, with D possibly matching TRBD1 (6 bases). The CDR3 is 16 residues long. Trimming shortened V by 0 bases and J by 1 base, and 12 bases separated the two germline ends. Germline CDR1 and CDR2: SNHLY and FYNNEI. The CDR3 sequence is CASSEAPGAFQETQYF. CDR3 DNA sequence: TGTGCCAGCAGTGAAGCCCCAGGGGCCTTCCAAGAGACCCAGTACTTC. The full variable domain, in which reference TRBV2 and TRBJ2-5 provide the parts outside the CDR3, is EPEVTQTPSHQVTQMGQEVILRCVPISNHLYFYWYRQILGQKVEFLVSFYNNEISEKSEIFDDQFSVERPDGSNFTLKIRSTKLEDSAMYFCASSEAPGAFQETQYFGPGTRLLVL.

The chain is built from TRBV9 and TRBJ1-2; 8 bases align to TRBD1. J gave up 0 bases and V 3 bases, and 13 bases lay outside the gene matches. This CDR3 has 18 amino acids. The germline V gene encodes CDR1 SGDLS and CDR2 YYNGEE. This CDR3 reads CASSGGWQGALANYGYTF. As DNA, the CDR3 is TGTGCCAGCAGCGGGGGGTGGCAGGGGGCTTTAGCTAACTATGGCTACACCTTC.

The J gene is TRBJ2-3, the V gene TRBV5-1, with D possibly TRBD2 on 7 matching bases. CDR1 and CDR2 from the germline V gene are SGHRS and YFSETQ. The CDR3 is made up of 16 amino acids. Trimming stripped 0 bases from V and 0 bases from J, with 11 bases between. For the CDR3, the DNA is TGCGCCAGCAGCTTGGGTCGGGGGGCGAGCACAGATACGCAGTATTTT. This codes for CASSLGRGASTDTQYF. The full variable domain, completed using reference TRBV5-1 and TRBJ2-3, is KAGVTQTPRYLIKTRGQQVTLSCSPISGHRSVSWYQQTPGQGLQFLFEYFSETQRNKGNFPGRFSGRQFSNSRSEMNVSTLELGDSALYLCASSLGRGASTDTQYFGPGTRLTVL.

CDR3 amino acids: CASSERGGTSPLHF. CDR3 bases: TGTGCCAGCAGTGAAAGGGGGGGCACATCACCCCTCCACTTT. The chain is built from TRBV6-1 and TRBJ1-6, with TRBD1 as a possible D gene (6 bases). The V end was cut by 2 bases, the J end by 10 bases, with 12 bases between. CDR1 and CDR2 (germline): MNHNS, SASEGT. The CDR3 runs to 14 residues.

This chain connects TRBV28 to TRBJ1-2; 7 nucleotides match TRBD1. This CDR3 spans 14 amino acids. V lost 3 bases, J lost 0 bases, and 1 base stayed unmatched. The germline gives CDR1 MDHEN, CDR2 SYDVKM. This CDR3 reads CASSLDRPNYGYTF. CDR3 coding DNA: TGTGCCAGCAGTTTGGACAGGCCTAACTATGGCTACACCTTC.

The V gene is TRBV9, the J gene TRBJ1-5; D possibly corresponds to TRBD1 (5 bases). CDR3 size: 11 residues. The germline V gene encodes CDR1 SGDLS and CDR2 YYNGEE. The ends were cut back, 6 bases at V and 8 bases at J, with 9 bases in the middle. CDR3 nucleotides: TGTGCCAGCACCGGGGGGAAGCCCCAGCATTTT. It encodes CASTGGKPQHF.